This T cell receptor (beta chain) is from a study of long-term antiretroviral therapy in people with HIV. CDR1 and CDR2 from the germline V gene are SGHKS and YYEKEE (reference sequence). V shed 0 bases and J shed 3 bases, with 13 bases lying between them. The CDR3 totals 15 residues. This clone turned up a few times. Per donor, at least one pre-ART and at least two post-ART PBMC samples were obtained. Sequencing used immunoSEQ v3.0 at survey level. Sequenced by immunoSEQ multiplex PCR; TCRdb stores in-frame clones only, minus some. The sample records approximately 30,000 clones, about 85% being singletons.

The clonotype originates from a man aged 35-49 years with HIV. The V call is TRBV5-5, the J call TRBJ2-7; a weak D match, TRBD1 (5 bases). The specimen was unsorted PBMCs, collected 3 years after starting antiretroviral therapy. The CDR3 here is CASSLALTAHYEQYF. As DNA, the CDR3 is TGTGCCAGCAGCTTGGCCTTGACAGCTCACTACGAGCAGTACTTC.